The 22 T cell receptor beta chains in this list originate from one sample, sequenced in a study of T cell clonality in common variable immunodeficiency. Assay: immunoSEQ multiplex PCR; the TCRdb copy retains only in-frame clones and omits some. The repertoire consists of more than 30,000 clones, none detected only once. Sequencing was performed on peripheral blood mononuclear cells. These receptors all stem from a person aged 18 to 75 in good health.

This clone showed up many times. The CDR3 end is not reached by the read, which stops 3 residues before it; the germline J gene fills it in. The chain combines TRBV4-1 with TRBJ1-6, with D possibly being TRBD1 (6 bases). The germline V gene encodes CDR1 MGHRA and CDR2 YSYEKL. The CDR3 extends over 12 amino acids. The sequenced CDR3 bases are TGCGCCAGCAGCCAAGGGAACAGGGCC. Translating gives CASSQGNRA. The entire CDR3 is CASSQGNRALHF.

This clone has at least ten counts. The read ends 3 residues shy of where the CDR3 ends; the end is completed using the germline J gene. The chain carries TRBV12-3 or TRBV12-4 and TRBJ1-4, with TRBD1 identical over 8 bases. This CDR3 spans 15 amino acids. Unmatched junction bases numbered 5, after V lost 5 bases and J lost 3 bases. The CDR3 DNA, read in part, is TGTGCCAGCAGTATCAGGGGGCTAGCTAATGAAAAA. Protein product: CASSIRGLANEK. The whole CDR3 sequence is CASSIRGLANEKLFF.

This clone occurred many times. Read data end 3 residues before the CDR3 end; the end is taken from the germline J gene. The chain has TRBV20-1 and TRBJ2-3, with 7 positions matching TRBD1. J gave up 0 bases and V 6 bases, and 6 bases lay outside the gene matches. The CDR3 runs 14 residues. Germline V gene lookup returns CDR1 DFQATT and CDR2 SNEGSKA (reference sequence). CDR3 sequence: CSAKGTVSTDTQYF. CDR3 DNA, as far as it was read: TGCAGTGCAAAAGGGACAGTGAGCACAGATACG.

In its sample, this clone was seen many times. The read terminates 3 residues before the CDR3 end, so the remaining end is supplied by the germline J gene. V is TRBV7-8 and J is TRBJ2-7, with 9 bases that match TRBD1. The length of the CDR3 is 16 residues. Germline CDR1 is SGHVS and CDR2 is FQNEAQ. The J segment lost 2 bases and the V segment lost 5 bases, leaving 10 bases of the junction unmatched. CDR3 bases read: TGTGCCAGCAGCCTATGGGGGGGACAGGGTACCTACGAG. This sequence encodes CASSLWGGQGTYE. The whole CDR3 region reads CASSLWGGQGTYEQYF.

This clone appeared many times. The DNA ends 3 residues before the CDR3 does, and the rest of the CDR3 is filled in from the germline J gene. The V and J genes are TRBV5-1 and TRBJ2-7, with TRBD1 matching over 11 bases. V lost 3 bases and J lost 3; bases outside the gene matches: 2. This CDR3 region has 14 residues. CDR1 and CDR2 (germline): SGHRS, YFSETQ. The sequenced CDR3 bases are TGCGCCAGCAGCTCCGGGACAGGGGGCTACGAG. Translating gives CASSSGTGGYE. The whole CDR3 protein reads CASSSGTGGYEQYF.

This clone was picked up many times. The read ends 3 residues before the CDR3 terminus; that terminus is restored from the germline J gene. The genes are TRBV9 and TRBJ2-2, with D perhaps TRBD1 (5 bases). There are 16 residues in the CDR3. Germline CDR1 and CDR2: SGDLS and YYNGEE. V was clipped by 0 bases and J by 1 base, with 10 bases between them. Incomplete CDR3 DNA: TGTGCCAGCAGCGTAGGAAGCAGGGTGAACACCGGGGAG. Protein sequence: CASSVGSRVNTGE. The full-length CDR3 reads as CASSVGSRVNTGELFF.

This clone has ten or more counts. The CDR3 goes on 3 residues after the read ends, and that part is filled in from the germline J gene. The rearrangement links TRBV19 to TRBJ2-7, with 12 positions matching TRBD1. V was clipped by 4 bases and J by 2 bases; unmatched bases: 3. Germline V gene data show CDR1 as LNHDA and CDR2 as SQIVND (reference sequence). The length of the CDR3 is 15 residues. The CDR3 bases that were read are TGTGCCAGTAGTACCGGGACAGGGGGCCCCTACGAG. Residues: CASSTGTGGPYE. The whole CDR3 is CASSTGTGGPYEQYF.

This clone was found many times. The read terminates 3 residues ahead of where the CDR3 ends, so the germline J gene completes it. This chain joins TRBV2 and TRBJ2-5; a weak D match, TRBD1 (6 bases). Trimming left V 8 bases short and J 2 bases short, with 21 bases between. CDR1 is SNHLY, CDR2 FYNNEI, per germline. This CDR3 is 16 amino acids long. This CDR3 is CASLPRQDEGQETQYF. Partial CDR3 DNA: TGTGCCAGCTTGCCCCGACAGGACGAGGGTCAAGAGACC.

The sample holds many counts of this clone. The DNA ends 3 residues before the CDR3 does, and the rest of the CDR3 is filled in from the germline J gene. The chain recombines TRBV10-3 with TRBJ2-7, with a tentative D call TRBD1 (5 bases). V gave up 5 bases and J gave up 2 bases, with 10 bases separating them. The CDR3 sequence is 13 residues long. Germline CDR1 ENHRY, CDR2 SYGVKD. The CDR3: CAISRTSAYEQYF. The CDR3 DNA, read in part, is TGTGCCATCAGTCGGACATCCGCCTACGAG.

This clone appeared many times. The CDR3 end falls 3 residues outside the read, so it is completed with the germline J gene. The chain combines TRBV30 with TRBJ1-1, with 7 bases lining up with TRBD1. The germline V gene encodes CDR1 GTSNPN and CDR2 SVGIG (reference sequence). J was trimmed by 3 bases and V by 3 bases; bases with no gene match: 7. CDR3 length: 14 amino acids. The covered CDR3 bases are TGTGCCTGGAGGCTGACAGGGTCGGACACTGAA. This sequence encodes CAWRLTGSDTE. The entire CDR3 reads CAWRLTGSDTEAFF.

In regard to this clone: The read ends 3 residues shy of where the CDR3 ends; the end is completed using the germline J gene. The rearrangement joins TRBV6-2 or TRBV6-3 to TRBJ1-3; 8 bases are a match to TRBD1. From germline, CDR1 is MNHEY and CDR2 SVGEGT. This CDR3 spans 15 amino acids. V lost 7 bases to trimming and J lost 6 bases; unmatched junction nucleotides: 11. CDR3 sequence reads: CASTRGLTGVNTIYF. The DNA read from the CDR3 is TGTGCCAGCACCCGCGGGCTGACAGGGGTAAACACC.

This clone came up many times. The read terminates 3 residues before the CDR3 end, so the remaining end is supplied by the germline J gene. This sequence joins TRBV11-2 and TRBJ2-7, with TRBD2 matching 14 bases. CDR3 length equals 15 residues. From germline, CDR1 is SGHAT and CDR2 FQNNGV. V was pared by 5 bases and J by 6 bases, with 6 bases of the junction left unmatched. The CDR3 spells CASSMGLAGASEQYF. CDR3 DNA, as far as it was read: TGTGCCAGCAGCATGGGACTAGCGGGAGCCTCCGAG.

The CDR3 bases that were read are TGCGCCAGCAGCGTGGGACTAGCGGGAGATGGGTATGAG. Translating it yields CASSVGLAGDGYE. The whole CDR3 sequence is CASSVGLAGDGYEQFF. The rearrangement uses TRBV5-1 and TRBJ2-1; 14 bases map to TRBD2. The read ends 3 residues before the CDR3 terminus; that terminus is restored from the germline J gene. Germline values: CDR1 SGHRS, CDR2 YFSETQ. Trimming at V came to 4 bases and at J to 8 bases, leaving 8 bases not matched to a gene. The CDR3 covers 16 residues. The full variable domain, completed using reference TRBV5-1 and TRBJ2-1, is KAGVTQTPRYLIKTRGQQVTLSCSPISGHRSVSWYQQTPGQGLQFLFEYFSETQRNKGNFPGRFSGRQFSNSRSEMNVSTLELGDSALYLCASSVGLAGDGYEQFFGPGTRLTVL.

This clone was counted many times. The CDR3 end falls 3 residues outside the read, so it is completed with the germline J gene. The chain carries TRBV2 and TRBJ2-3; D call uncertain. CDR1 and CDR2 (germline): SNHLY, FYNNEI. The V gene lost 2 bases and the J gene lost 6 bases, with 15 bases spanning the gap. CDR3 length equals 15 residues. The sequenced part of the CDR3 DNA is TGTGCCAGCAGTGAATCGAGCGCGATGTTTGATACG. Translating gives CASSESSAMFDT. The CDR3 in full is CASSESSAMFDTQYF.

This clone was seen only a few times. The part of the CDR3 DNA that was read is TGTGCCAGCAGCCAAGGCGTACTAGCGGGAGGTGATGAGACC. It encodes CASSQGVLAGGDET. From start to end, the CDR3 is CASSQGVLAGGDETQYF. The J gene is TRBJ2-5, the V gene TRBV14; 12 positions match TRBD2. From the germline J gene comes the end of the CDR3, since the read stops 3 residues before it. Germline CDR1 and CDR2: SGHDN and FVKESK. V dropped 1 base and J dropped 5; count of bases not matched to a gene: 8. This CDR3 spans 17 amino acids. The whole variable domain, remainder taken from reference TRBV14 and TRBJ2-5, is EAGVTQFPSHSVIEKGQTVTLRCDPISGHDNLYWYRRVMGKEIKFLLHFVKESKQDESGMPNNRFLAERTGGTYSTLKVQPAELEDSGVYFCASSQGVLAGGDETQYFGPGTRLLVL.

This clone was seen repeatedly, ten times or more. Read sequence stops 3 residues before the CDR3 end, and the germline J gene provides the missing end. The V gene is TRBV2, the J gene TRBJ2-3; 7 nucleotides line up with TRBD2. Germline CDR1 reads SNHLY; CDR2 reads FYNNEI. The V and J ends lost 8 bases and 4 bases, in that order; junction bases with no gene match: 15. The CDR3 consists of 16 residues. The CDR3 here is CASSSSRTRGSDTQYF. CDR3 DNA (partial): TGTGCCAGCTCCTCGAGTCGGACTAGGGGTTCAGATACG.

This clone was counted ten times or more. The read ends 3 residues early relative to the CDR3; the germline J gene fills the gap. The chain couples TRBV18 to TRBJ1-3; D is perhaps TRBD1 (5 bases). V was cut by 3 bases and J by 1 base, with 7 bases left in between. The CDR3 has 14 amino acids. Germline CDR1 reads KGHSH; CDR2 reads LQKENI. CDR3 sequence reads: CASSPQGSGNTIYF. The CDR3 bases that were read are TGTGCCAGCTCACCCCAGGGTTCTGGAAACACC.

Many counts were recorded for this clone. The CDR3 end is not reached by the read, which stops 3 residues before it; the germline J gene fills it in. The chain employs TRBV6-2 or TRBV6-3 and TRBJ1-5, with TRBD1 as a possible D gene (6 bases). The CDR3 contains 16 residues. Trimming pared 2 bases from V and 3 bases from J, leaving 14 bases between. The germline CDR1 and CDR2 sequences are MNHEY and SVGEGT. The chain's CDR3 is CASSYRVGAYNQPQHF. The sequenced part of the CDR3 DNA is TGTGCCAGCAGTTACAGGGTGGGGGCTTACAATCAGCCC.

This clone was seen at least ten times. The read ends 3 residues before the CDR3 terminus; that terminus is restored from the germline J gene. V is TRBV19 and J is TRBJ2-4; 7 nucleotides match TRBD1. The CDR3 sequence is 14 residues long. Trimming cost V 7 bases and J 7 bases; bases outside gene matches: 10. Germline loops: CDR1 LNHDA, CDR2 SQIVND (reference sequence). Incomplete CDR3 DNA: TGTGCCAGTACTACACAGGGGAAGGGGAACATT. Protein: CASTTQGKGNI. The CDR3 as a whole reads CASTTQGKGNIQYF.

This clone was seen many times. Sequencing ends 3 residues short of the CDR3 end; the germline J gene provides the rest. J is TRBJ2-5 and V is TRBV4-2; 9 positions match TRBD2. Germline V gene lookup returns CDR1 LGHNA and CDR2 YNFKEQ. V was pared by 0 bases and J by 4 bases, with 0 bases of the junction left unmatched. The CDR3 extends over 14 amino acids. CDR3 DNA (partial): TGTGCCAGCAGCCAAGAGCGGGAGGGAGAGACC. It specifies CASSQEREGET. The whole CDR3 region reads CASSQEREGETQYF.

There are many counts of this clone. The read stops 3 residues short of the end of the CDR3; the missing end is completed from the germline J gene. The V gene is TRBV7-9, the J gene TRBJ2-1, with 12 bases lining up with TRBD2. CDR1 and CDR2 from the germline V gene are SEHNR and FQNEAQ (reference sequence). The V and J ends lost 5 bases and 5 bases, in that order; junction bases with no gene match: 4. The CDR3 sequence is 15 residues long. Here the CDR3 reads CASSPRLAGDNEQFF. The sequenced part of the CDR3 DNA is TGTGCCAGCAGCCCACGACTAGCGGGGGACAATGAG.

Ten or more counts support this clone. Read coverage stops 3 residues before the CDR3 terminus; the germline J gene supplies the remainder. This chain links TRBV20-1 with TRBJ2-5, with 9 bases fitting TRBD1. The CDR3 contains 14 residues. V was pared by 6 bases and J by 1 base, with 6 bases of the junction left unmatched. Germline V gene lookup returns CDR1 DFQATT and CDR2 SNEGSKA (reference sequence). The CDR3 is CSARTGAPQETQYF. CDR3 bases read: TGCAGTGCCCGGACAGGGGCCCCCCAAGAGACC.